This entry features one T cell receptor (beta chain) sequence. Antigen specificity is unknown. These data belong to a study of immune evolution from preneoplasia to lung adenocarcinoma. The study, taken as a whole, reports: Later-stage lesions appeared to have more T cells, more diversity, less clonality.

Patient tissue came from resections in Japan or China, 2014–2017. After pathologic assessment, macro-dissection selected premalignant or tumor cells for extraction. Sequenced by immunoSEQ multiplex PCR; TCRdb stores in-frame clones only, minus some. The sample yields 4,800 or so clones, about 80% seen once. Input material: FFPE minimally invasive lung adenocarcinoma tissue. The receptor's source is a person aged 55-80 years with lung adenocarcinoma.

CDR3 DNA: TGCGCCAGCATGGAGGGTAGCGGGAGAACCACCGGGGAGCTGTTTTTT. Translation gives CASMEGSGRTTGELFF. The rearrangement joins TRBV5-1 to TRBJ2-2; 9 bases map to TRBD2. Per the germline V gene, CDR1 is SGHRS and CDR2 is YFSETQ. V shed 6 bases, J shed 4 bases, and the junction held 10 bases outside the gene matches. This CDR3 spans 16 amino acids.